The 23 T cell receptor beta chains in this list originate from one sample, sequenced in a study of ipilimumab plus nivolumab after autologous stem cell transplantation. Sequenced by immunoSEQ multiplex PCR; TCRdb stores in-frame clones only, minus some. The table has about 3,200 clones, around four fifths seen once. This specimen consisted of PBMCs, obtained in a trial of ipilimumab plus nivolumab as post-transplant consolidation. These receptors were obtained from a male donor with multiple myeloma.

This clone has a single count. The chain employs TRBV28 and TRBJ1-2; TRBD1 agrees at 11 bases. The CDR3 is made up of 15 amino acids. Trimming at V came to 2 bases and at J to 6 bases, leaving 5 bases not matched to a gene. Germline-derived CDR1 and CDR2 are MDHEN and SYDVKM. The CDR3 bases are TGTGCCAGCAGTTTACAGGGACAGGGGGATGATGGCTACACCTTC. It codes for CASSLQGQGDDGYTF.

The CDR3 nucleotides are TGTGCCAGCGGACCAAAACCAGGGACGAACACTGAAGCTTTCTTT. Its translation: CASGPKPGTNTEAFF. The chain joins TRBV6-1 to TRBJ1-1, with a weak D call TRBD1 (5 bases). This CDR3 contains 15 residues. The germline CDR1 and CDR2 sequences are MNHNS and SASEGT. The V end lost 8 bases, the J end lost 1 base, and 17 bases lay between the germline ends.

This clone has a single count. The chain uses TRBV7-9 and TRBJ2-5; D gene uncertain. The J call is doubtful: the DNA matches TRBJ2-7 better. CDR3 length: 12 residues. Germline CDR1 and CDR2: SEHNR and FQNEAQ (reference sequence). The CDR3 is CAIRKSSYEQYF. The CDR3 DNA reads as TGTGCCATCCGGAAGAGCTCCTACGAGCAGTACTTC.

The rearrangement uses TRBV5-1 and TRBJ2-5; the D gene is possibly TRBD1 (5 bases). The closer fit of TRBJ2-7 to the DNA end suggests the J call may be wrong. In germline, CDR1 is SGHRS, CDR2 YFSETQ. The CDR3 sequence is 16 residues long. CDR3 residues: CASSLWAQGRDDEQYF. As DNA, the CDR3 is TGCGCCAGCAGCTTGTGGGCCCAGGGCCGTGATGACGAGCAGTACTTC.

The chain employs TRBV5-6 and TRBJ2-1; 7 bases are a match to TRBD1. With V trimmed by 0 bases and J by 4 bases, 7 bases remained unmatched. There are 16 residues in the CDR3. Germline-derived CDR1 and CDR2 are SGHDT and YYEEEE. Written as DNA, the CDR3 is TGTGCCAGCAGCTTGGTAGCAGGGGGTTTTTACAATGAGCAGTTCTTC. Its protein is CASSLVAGGFYNEQFF.

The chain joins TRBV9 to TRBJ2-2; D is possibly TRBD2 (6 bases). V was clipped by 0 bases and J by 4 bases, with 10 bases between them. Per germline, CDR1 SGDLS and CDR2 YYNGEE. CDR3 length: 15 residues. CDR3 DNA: TGTGCCAGCAGCGTAGCGGTGGGGGGCACCGGGGAGCTGTTTTTT. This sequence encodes CASSVAVGGTGELFF. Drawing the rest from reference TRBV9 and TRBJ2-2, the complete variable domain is DSGVTQTPKHLITATGQRVTLRCSPRSGDLSVYWYQQSLDQGLQFLIQYYNGEERAKGNILERFSAQQFPDLHSELNLSSLELGDSALYFCASSVAVGGTGELFFGEGSRLTVL.

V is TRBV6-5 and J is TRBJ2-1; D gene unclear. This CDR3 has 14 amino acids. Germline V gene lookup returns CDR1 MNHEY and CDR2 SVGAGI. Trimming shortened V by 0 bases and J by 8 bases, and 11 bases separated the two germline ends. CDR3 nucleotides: TGTGCCAGCAGTTACTCGAATAAGGGTTATGAGCAGTTCTTC. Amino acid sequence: CASSYSNKGYEQFF.

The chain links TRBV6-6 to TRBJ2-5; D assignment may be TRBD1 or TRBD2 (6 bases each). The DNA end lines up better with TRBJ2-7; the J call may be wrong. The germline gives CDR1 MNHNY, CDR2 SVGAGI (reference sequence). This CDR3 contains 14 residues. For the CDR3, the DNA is TGTGCCAGCAGTAAAGAGGGGGGCGGCTACGAGCAGTACTTC. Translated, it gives CASSKEGGGYEQYF.

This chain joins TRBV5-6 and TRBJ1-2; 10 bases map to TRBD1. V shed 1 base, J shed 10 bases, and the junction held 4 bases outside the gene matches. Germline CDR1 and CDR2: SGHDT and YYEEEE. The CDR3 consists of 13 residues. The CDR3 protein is CASSLMGTGVYTF. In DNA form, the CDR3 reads TGTGCCAGCAGCTTGATGGGGACAGGGGTCTACACCTTC.

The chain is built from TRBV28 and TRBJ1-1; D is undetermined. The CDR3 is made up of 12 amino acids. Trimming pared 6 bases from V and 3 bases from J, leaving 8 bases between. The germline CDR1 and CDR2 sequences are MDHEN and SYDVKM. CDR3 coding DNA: TGTGCCAGCAGAACTGGGGACACTGAAGCTTTCTTT. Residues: CASRTGDTEAFF.

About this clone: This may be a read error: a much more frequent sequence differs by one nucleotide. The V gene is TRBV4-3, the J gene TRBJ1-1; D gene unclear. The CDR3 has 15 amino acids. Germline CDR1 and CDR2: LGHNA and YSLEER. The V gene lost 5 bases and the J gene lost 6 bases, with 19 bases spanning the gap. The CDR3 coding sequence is TGCGCCAGCAGCTTGATGCGGGTCGAGAAGGCTGAAGCTTTCTTT. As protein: CASSLMRVEKAEAFF.

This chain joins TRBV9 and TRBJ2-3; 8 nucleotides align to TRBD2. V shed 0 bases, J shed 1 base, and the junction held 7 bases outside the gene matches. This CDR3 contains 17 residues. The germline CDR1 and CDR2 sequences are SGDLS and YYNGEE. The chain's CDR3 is CASSVEGNGGGTDTQYF. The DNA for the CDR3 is TGTGCCAGCAGCGTAGAGGGTAACGGGGGGGGCACAGATACGCAGTATTTT.

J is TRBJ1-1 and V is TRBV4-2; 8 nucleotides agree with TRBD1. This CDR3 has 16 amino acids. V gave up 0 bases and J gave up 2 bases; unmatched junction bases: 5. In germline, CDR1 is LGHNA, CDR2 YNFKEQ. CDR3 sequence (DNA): TGTGCCAGCAGCCAAGATGACAGGGGATCAAACACTGAAGCTTTCTTT. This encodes CASSQDDRGSNTEAFF.

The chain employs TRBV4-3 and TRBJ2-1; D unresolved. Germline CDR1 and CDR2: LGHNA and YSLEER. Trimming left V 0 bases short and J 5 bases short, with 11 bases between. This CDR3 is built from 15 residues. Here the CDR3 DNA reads TGCGCCAGCAGCCAAGATCTGGGCTTAAACAATGAGCAGTTCTTC. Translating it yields CASSQDLGLNNEQFF.

CDR3 in amino acids: CASSPRTGVNTEAFF. CDR3 nucleotides: TGTGCCAGTAGCCCCCGGACAGGGGTGAACACTGAAGCTTTCTTT. The J gene is TRBJ1-1, the V gene TRBV19; TRBD1 aligns across 9 bases. This CDR3 spans 15 amino acids. The trim removed 6 bases at V and 0 bases at J, leaving 5 bases unmatched. Germline CDR1 is LNHDA and CDR2 is SQIVND (reference sequence).

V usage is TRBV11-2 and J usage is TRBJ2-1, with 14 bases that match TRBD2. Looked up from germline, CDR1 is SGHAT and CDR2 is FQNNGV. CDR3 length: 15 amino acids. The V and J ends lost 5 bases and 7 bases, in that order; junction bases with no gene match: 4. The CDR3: CASSRLAGGLNEQFF. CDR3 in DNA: TGTGCCAGCAGCCGACTAGCGGGGGGGCTTAATGAGCAGTTCTTC.

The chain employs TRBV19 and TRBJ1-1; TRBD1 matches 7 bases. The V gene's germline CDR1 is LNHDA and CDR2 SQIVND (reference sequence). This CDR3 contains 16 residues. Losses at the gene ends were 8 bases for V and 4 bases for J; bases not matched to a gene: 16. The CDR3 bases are TGTGCCAGTTGGCCTAGGACAGGAGGGATTGTCACTGAAGCTTTCTTT. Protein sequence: CASWPRTGGIVTEAFF.

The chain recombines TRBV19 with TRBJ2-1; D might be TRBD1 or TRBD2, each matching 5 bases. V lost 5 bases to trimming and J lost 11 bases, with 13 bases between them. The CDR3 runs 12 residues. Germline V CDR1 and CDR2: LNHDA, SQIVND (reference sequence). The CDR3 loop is CASSARDLQQFF. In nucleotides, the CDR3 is TGTGCCAGTAGTGCGAGGGACCTCCAGCAGTTCTTC.

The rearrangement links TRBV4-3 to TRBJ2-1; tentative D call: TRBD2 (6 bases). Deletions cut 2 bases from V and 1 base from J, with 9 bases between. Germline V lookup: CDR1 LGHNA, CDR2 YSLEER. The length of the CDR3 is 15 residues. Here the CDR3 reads CASSQMGGSYNEQFF. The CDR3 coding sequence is TGCGCCAGCAGCCAAATGGGGGGTTCCTACAATGAGCAGTTCTTC.

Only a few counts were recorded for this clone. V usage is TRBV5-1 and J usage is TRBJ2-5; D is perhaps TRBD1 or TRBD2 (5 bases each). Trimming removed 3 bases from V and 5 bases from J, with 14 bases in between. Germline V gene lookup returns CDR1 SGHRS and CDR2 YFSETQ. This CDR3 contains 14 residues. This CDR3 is CASSSGDLRETQYF. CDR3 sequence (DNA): TGCGCCAGCAGCTCCGGGGACCTCAGGGAGACCCAGTACTTC.

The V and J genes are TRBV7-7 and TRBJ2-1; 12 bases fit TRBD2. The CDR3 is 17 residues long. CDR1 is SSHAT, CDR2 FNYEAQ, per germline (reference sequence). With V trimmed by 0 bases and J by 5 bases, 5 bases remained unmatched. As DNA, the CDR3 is TGTGCCAGCAGCTTAGCCCCTCTAGCGGGGGGGAACAATGAGCAGTTCTTC. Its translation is CASSLAPLAGGNNEQFF.

In nucleotides, the CDR3 is TGTGCCACTGAAGACAGGGTTGCGTTCAATCAGCCCCAGCATTTT. Encoded protein: CATEDRVAFNQPQHF. The V gene is TRBV19, the J gene TRBJ1-5, with 7 nucleotides matching TRBD1. This CDR3 is built from 15 residues. Per germline, CDR1 LNHDA and CDR2 SQIVND (reference sequence). V lost 10 bases to trimming and J lost 3 bases; unmatched junction nucleotides: 12.

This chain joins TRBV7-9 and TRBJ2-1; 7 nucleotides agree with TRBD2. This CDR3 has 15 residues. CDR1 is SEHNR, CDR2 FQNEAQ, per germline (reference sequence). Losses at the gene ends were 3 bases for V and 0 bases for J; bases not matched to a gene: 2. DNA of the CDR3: TGTGCCAGCAGCTTGGGACTAAGCTCCTACAATGAGCAGTTCTTC. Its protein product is CASSLGLSSYNEQFF.